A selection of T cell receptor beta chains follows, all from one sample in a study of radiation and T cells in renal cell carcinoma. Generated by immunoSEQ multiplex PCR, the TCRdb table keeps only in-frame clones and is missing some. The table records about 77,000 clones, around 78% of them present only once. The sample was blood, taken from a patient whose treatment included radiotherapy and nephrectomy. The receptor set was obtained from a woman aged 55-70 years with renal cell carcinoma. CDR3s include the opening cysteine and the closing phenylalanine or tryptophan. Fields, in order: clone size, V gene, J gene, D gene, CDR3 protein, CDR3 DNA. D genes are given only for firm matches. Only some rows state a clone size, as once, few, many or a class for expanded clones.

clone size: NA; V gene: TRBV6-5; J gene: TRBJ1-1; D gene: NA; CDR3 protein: CASSFQTDTEAFF; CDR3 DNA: TGTGCCAGCAGTTTCCAAACGGACACTGAAGCTTTCTTT
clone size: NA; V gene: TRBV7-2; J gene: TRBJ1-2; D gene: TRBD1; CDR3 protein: CASSAGTGVGGYTF; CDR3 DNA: TGTGCCAGCAGCGCTGGGACAGGGGTGGGTGGCTACACCTTC
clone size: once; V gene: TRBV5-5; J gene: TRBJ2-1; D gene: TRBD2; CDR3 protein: CASRERGTYNEQFF; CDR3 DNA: TGTGCCAGCAGGGAGCGGGGGACCTACAATGAGCAGTTCTTC
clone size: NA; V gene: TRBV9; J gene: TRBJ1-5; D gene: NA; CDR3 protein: CASSVGNQPQHF; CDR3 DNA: TGTGCCAGCAGCGTAGGAAATCAGCCCCAGCATTTT
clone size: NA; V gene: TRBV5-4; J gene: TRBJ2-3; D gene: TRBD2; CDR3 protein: CASSLPGLTNTDTQYF; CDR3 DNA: TGTGCCAGCAGCTTGCCGGGACTAACCAACACAGATACGCAGTATTTT
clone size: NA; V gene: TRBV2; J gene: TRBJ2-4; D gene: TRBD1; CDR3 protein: CASSPGQNIQYF; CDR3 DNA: TGTGCCAGCAGCCCGGGACAGAACATTCAGTACTTC
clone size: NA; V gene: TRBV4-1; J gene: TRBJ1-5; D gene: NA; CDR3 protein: CASSQIDSNQPQHF; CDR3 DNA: TGCGCCAGCAGCCAGATCGATAGCAATCAGCCCCAGCATTTT
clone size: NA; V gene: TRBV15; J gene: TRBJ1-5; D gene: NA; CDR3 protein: CATSRFKQGYQPQHF; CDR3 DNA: TGTGCCACCAGTAGATTTAAACAGGGTTATCAGCCCCAGCATTTT
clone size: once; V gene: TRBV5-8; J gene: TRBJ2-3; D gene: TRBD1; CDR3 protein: CASSQGGSSTDTQYF; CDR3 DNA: TGTGCCAGCAGTCAAGGGGGCTCTAGCACAGATACGCAGTATTTT
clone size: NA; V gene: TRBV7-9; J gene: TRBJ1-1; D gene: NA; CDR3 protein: CASSLAYHGTEAFF; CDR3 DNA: TGTGCCAGCAGCTTAGCGTATCATGGAACTGAAGCTTTCTTT
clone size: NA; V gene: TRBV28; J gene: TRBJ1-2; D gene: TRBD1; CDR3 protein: CASSTGGEYGYTF; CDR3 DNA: TGTGCCAGCAGTACAGGGGGTGAATATGGCTACACCTTC
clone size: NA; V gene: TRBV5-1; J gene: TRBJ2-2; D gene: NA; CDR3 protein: CASSLDGGLNTGELFF; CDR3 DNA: TGCGCCAGCAGCTTGGACGGGGGGCTGAACACCGGGGAGCTGTTTTTT
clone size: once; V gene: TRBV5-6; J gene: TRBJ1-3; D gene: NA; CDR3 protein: CASSLRDGSPGNTIYF; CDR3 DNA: TGTGCCAGCAGCTTGCGGGACGGATCCCCTGGAAACACCATATATTTT
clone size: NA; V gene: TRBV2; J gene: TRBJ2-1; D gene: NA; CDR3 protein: CASSERGFYNEQFF; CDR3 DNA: TGTGCCAGCAGTGAGCGGGGTTTCTACAATGAGCAGTTCTTC
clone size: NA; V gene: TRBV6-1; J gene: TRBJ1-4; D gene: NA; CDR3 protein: CASSEPQGTGEKLFF; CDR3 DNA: TGTGCCAGCAGTGAACCCCAGGGCACAGGTGAAAAACTGTTTTTT
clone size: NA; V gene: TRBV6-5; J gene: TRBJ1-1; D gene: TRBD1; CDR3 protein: CASSYIGTGGTEAFF; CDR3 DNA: TGTGCCAGCAGTTACATTGGGACAGGGGGCACTGAAGCTTTCTTT
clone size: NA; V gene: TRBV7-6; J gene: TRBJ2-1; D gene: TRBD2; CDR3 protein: CASSPPLAGRNEQFF; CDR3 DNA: TGTGCCAGCAGCCCCCCTCTAGCGGGGCGGAATGAGCAGTTCTTC
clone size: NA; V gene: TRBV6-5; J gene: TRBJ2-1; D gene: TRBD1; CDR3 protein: CASSRDRYLWNEQFF; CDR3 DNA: TGTGCCAGCAGTCGGGACAGGTACCTTTGGAATGAGCAGTTCTTC
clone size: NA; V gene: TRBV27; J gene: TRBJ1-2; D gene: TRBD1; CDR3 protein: CASSSTGTGGYGYTF; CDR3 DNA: TGTGCCAGCAGTTCCACCGGGACAGGGGGCTATGGCTACACCTTC
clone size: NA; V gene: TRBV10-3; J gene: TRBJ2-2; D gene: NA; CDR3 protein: CAITQTGNTGELFF; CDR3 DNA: TGTGCCATCACCCAGACGGGGAACACCGGGGAGCTGTTTTTT
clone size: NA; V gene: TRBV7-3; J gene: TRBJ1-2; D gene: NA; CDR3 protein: CASSLGIANYGYTF; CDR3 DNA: TGTGCCAGCAGCTTAGGGATAGCTAACTATGGCTACACCTTC
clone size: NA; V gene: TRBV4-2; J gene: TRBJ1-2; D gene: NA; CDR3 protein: CASSQDQSTRGYTF; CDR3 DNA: TGTGCCAGCAGCCAAGATCAGAGTACACGCGGCTACACCTTC
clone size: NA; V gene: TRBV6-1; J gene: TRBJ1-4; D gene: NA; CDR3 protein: CASSELAGSPEKLFF; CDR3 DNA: TGTGCCAGCAGTGAATTGGCAGGGTCGCCTGAAAAACTGTTTTTT
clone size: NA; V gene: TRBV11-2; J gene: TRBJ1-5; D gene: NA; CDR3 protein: CASSLGATGSQPQHF; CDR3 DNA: TGTGCCAGCAGCTTGGGGGCTACAGGGTCCCAGCCCCAGCATTTT
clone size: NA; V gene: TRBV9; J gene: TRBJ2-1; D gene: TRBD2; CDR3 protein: CASSRRDYYEQFF; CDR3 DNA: TGTGCCAGCAGTCGAAGGGACTACTATGAGCAGTTCTTC
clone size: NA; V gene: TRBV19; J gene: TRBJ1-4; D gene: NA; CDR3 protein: CASKHTLGPGEKLFF; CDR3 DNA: TGTGCCAGTAAACACACCTTGGGTCCGGGAGAAAAACTGTTTTTT
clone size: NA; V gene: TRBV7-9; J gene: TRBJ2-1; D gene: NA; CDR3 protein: CASRPFGIFGNEQFF; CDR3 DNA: TGTGCCAGCAGGCCATTCGGGATTTTCGGCAATGAGCAGTTCTTC
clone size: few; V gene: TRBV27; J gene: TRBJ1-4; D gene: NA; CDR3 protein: CASSFRQGNEKLFF; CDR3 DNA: TGTGCCAGCAGTTTCCGGCAGGGAAATGAAAAACTGTTTTTT